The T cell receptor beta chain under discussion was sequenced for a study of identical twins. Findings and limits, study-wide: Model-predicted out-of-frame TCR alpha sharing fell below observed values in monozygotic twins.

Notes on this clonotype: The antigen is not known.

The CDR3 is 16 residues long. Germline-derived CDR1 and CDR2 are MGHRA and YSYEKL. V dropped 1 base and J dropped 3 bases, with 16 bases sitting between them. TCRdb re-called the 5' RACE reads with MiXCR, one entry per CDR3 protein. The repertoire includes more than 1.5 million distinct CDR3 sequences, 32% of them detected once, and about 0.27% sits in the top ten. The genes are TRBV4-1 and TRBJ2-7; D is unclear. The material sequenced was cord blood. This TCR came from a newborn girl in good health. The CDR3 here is CASSQGDSVTIYEQYF. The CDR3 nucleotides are TGCGCCAGCAGCCAAGGAGACTCCGTCACGATCTACGAGCAGTACTTC.